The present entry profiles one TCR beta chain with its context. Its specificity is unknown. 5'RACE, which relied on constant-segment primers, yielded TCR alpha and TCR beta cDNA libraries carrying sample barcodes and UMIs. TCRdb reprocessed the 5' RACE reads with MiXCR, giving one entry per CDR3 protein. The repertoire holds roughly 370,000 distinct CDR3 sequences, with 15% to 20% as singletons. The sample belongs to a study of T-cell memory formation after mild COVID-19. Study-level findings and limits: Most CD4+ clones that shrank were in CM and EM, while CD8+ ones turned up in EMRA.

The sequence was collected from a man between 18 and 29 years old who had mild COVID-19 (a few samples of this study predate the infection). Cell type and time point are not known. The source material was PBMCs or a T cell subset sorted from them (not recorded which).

CDR3 in DNA: TGTGCCAGCAGTGACTGGACTAGCAAGAACAATGAGCAGTTCTTC. Encoded protein: CASSDWTSKNNEQFF. V usage is TRBV2 and J usage is TRBJ2-1; 8 positions match TRBD2. The CDR3 spans 15 residues. Germline V lookup: CDR1 SNHLY, CDR2 FYNNEI. V shed 3 bases and J 5 bases; nucleotides not matched to a gene: 6.